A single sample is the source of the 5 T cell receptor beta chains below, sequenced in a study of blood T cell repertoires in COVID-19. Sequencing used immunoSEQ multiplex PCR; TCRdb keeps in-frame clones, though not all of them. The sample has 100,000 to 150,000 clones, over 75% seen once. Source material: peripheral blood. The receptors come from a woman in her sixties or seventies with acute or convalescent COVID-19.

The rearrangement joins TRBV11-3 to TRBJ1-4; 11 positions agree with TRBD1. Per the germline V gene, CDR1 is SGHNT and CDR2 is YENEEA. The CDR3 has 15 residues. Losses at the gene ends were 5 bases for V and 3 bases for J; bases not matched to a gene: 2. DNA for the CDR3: TGTGCCAGCAGCCCGGACAGGGGGCCTAATGAAAAACTGTTTTTT. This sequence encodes CASSPDRGPNEKLFF.

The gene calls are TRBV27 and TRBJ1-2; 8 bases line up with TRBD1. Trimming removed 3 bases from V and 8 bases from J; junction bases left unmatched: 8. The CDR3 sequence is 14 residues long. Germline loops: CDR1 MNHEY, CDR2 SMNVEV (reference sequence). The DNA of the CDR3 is TGTGCCAGCAGTTTTTTCAGGGGGCCGGGAGGCTACACCTTC. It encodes CASSFFRGPGGYTF.

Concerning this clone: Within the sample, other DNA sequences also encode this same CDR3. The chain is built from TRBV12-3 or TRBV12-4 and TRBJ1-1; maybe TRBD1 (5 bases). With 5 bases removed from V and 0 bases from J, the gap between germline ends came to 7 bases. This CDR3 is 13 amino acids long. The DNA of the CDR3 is TGTGCCAGCAGTCGACAGATGAACACTGAAGCTTTCTTT. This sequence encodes CASSRQMNTEAFF.

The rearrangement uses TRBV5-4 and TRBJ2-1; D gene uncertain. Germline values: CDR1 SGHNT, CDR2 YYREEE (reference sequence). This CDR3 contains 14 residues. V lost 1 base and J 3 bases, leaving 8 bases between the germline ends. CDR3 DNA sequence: TGTGCCAGCAGCTTGATGGCAAACTACAATGAGCAGTTCTTC. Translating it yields CASSLMANYNEQFF. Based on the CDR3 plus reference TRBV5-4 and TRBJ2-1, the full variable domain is ETGVTQSPTHLIKTRGQQVTLRCSSQSGHNTVSWYQQALGQGPQFIFQYYREEENGRGNFPPRFSGLQFPNYSSELNVNALELDDSALYLCASSLMANYNEQFFGPGTRLTVL.

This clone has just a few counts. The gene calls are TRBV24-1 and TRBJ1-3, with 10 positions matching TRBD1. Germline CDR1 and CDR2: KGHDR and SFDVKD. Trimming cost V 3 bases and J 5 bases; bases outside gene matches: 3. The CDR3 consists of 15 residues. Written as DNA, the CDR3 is TGTGCCACCAGTGATGGACAGGGGGGTAGAAACACCATATATTTT. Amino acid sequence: CATSDGQGGRNTIYF.